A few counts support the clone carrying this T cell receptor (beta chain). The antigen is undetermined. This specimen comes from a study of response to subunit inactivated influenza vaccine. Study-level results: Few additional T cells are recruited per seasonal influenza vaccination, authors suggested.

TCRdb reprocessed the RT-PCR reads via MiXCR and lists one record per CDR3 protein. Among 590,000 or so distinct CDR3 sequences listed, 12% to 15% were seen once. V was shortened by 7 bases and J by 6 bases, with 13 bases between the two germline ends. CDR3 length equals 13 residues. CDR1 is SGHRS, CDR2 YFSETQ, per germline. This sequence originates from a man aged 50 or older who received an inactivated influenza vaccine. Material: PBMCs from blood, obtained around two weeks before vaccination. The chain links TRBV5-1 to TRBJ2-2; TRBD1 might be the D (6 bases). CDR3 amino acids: CASRTQGPGELFF. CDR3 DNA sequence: TGCGCCAGCCGGACACAGGGCCCCGGGGAGCTGTTTTTT.